These 9 T cell receptor beta chains originate from one sample sequenced in a study of CD8 T cells in Susac syndrome (dated by TCRdb to between 2018 and 2020). Library preparation employed the immunoSEQ multiplex PCR assay. RNA was extracted with the RNeasy kit and roughly 0.5 to 1 ug was reverse transcribed using random hexamers. TCRdb itself trimmed the public reads at Q25 with fastp, ran MiXCR and retained productive beta chains. CDR3 protein sequences are deduplicated, and each keeps its most common genes and DNA. For this sample the table gives 55,000 to 75,000 distinct CDR3 sequences, of which around 93% were detected only once. Roughly 0.15% of the sample is in the top ten clones. The sequenced sample was CD4+ T cells from PBMCs. These receptors came from a human donor with Susac syndrome.

The genes are TRBV18 and TRBJ1-4; D remains unclear. The CDR3 length is 15 residues. Per the germline V gene, CDR1 is KGHSH and CDR2 is LQKENI. The V and J ends lost 0 bases and 8 bases respectively, with 13 bases between them. DNA for the CDR3: TGTGCCAGCTCACCACCGAACGCCCTGGAGGAAAAACTGTTTTTT. Protein: CASSPPNALEEKLFF.

The rearrangement joins TRBV6-2 or TRBV6-3 to TRBJ2-1, with D possibly called TRBD1 or TRBD2 (6 bases each). CDR1 and CDR2 from the germline V gene are MNHEY and SVGEGT. Trimming removed 2 bases at V and 0 bases at J, with 8 bases between. The CDR3 runs 15 residues. CDR3 region: CASSYTGASYNEQFF. The CDR3 coding sequence is TGTGCCAGCAGTTACACGGGGGCCTCCTACAATGAGCAGTTCTTC.

This clonotype was observed once. This rearrangement joins TRBV5-1 to TRBJ2-7, with D possibly called TRBD1 or TRBD2 (5 bases each). The length of the CDR3 is 14 residues. V dropped 7 bases and J dropped 2 bases, with 16 bases sitting between them. Germline V lookup: CDR1 SGHRS, CDR2 YFSETQ. CDR3 sequence: CASYRDRRTYEQYF. The CDR3 region has the DNA TGCGCCAGCTACCGGGACCGCCGAACCTACGAGCAGTACTTC.

This clonotype was counted between two and nine times. V and J are TRBV6-6 and TRBJ1-5, with D tentatively TRBD1 (5 bases). With 1 base removed from V and 5 bases from J, the gap between germline ends came to 6 bases. The CDR3 has 13 amino acids. Germline assignment: CDR1 MNHNY and CDR2 SVGAGI (reference sequence). Here the CDR3 DNA reads TGTGCCAGCAGTTACTTGGGGGATCAGCCCCAGCATTTT. It yields the protein CASSYLGDQPQHF.

V is TRBV6-1 and J is TRBJ2-7; D gene ambiguous. V lost 7 bases and J 4 bases, leaving 11 bases between the germline ends. The CDR3 loop spans 12 amino acids. CDR1 and CDR2 (germline): MNHNS, SASEGT. The CDR3 here is CASTSNEYEQYF. CDR3 in DNA: TGTGCCAGCACCTCAAACGAGTACGAGCAGTACTTC.

The V and J genes are TRBV15 and TRBJ2-2; D call uncertain. The germline V gene has CDR1 LNHNV and CDR2 YYDKDF (reference sequence). V was shortened by 4 bases and J by 6 bases, with 9 bases between the two germline ends. The CDR3 spans 13 residues. CDR3 nucleotides: TGTGCCACCAGCATGGTGGGATCCGGGGAGCTGTTTTTT. This encodes CATSMVGSGELFF.

The chain carries TRBV20-1 and TRBJ2-7, with TRBD1 matching over 9 bases. The germline gives CDR1 DFQATT, CDR2 SNEGSKA (reference sequence). This CDR3 region has 14 residues. V was pared by 3 bases and J by 6 bases, with 9 bases of the junction left unmatched. CDR3 protein: CSARGTGFSLEQYF. The CDR3 bases are TGCAGTGCTAGGGGGACAGGGTTCTCTCTCGAGCAGTACTTC.

This clonotype was found once. The CDR3 bases are TGTGCCAGCAGCGACCCGGGACTGAAATTGAAAGAGACCCAGTACTTC. Amino acids: CASSDPGLKLKETQYF. J is TRBJ2-5 and V is TRBV12-3 or TRBV12-4; D is perhaps TRBD2 (6 bases). The CDR3 runs 16 residues. The V end was cut by 6 bases, the J end by 3 bases, with 20 bases between.

V usage is TRBV5-1 and J usage is TRBJ1-4; the match to TRBD1 covers 8 bases. Per germline, CDR1 SGHRS and CDR2 YFSETQ. The CDR3 has 15 residues. V was pared by 4 bases and J by 0 bases, with 2 bases of the junction left unmatched. CDR3: CASSQQGATNEKLFF. The CDR3, as DNA: TGCGCCAGCAGCCAACAGGGGGCAACTAATGAAAAACTGTTTTTT.